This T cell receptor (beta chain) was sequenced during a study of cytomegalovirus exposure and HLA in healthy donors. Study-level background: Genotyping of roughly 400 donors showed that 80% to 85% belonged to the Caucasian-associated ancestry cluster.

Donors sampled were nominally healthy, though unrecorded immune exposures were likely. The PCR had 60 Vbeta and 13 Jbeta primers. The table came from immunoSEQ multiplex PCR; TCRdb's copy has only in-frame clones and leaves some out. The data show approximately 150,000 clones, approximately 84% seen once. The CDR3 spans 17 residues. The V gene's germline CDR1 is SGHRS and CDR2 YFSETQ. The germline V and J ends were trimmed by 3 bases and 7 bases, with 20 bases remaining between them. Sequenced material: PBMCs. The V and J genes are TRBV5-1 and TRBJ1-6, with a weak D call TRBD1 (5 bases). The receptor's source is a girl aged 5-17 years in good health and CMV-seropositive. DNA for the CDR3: TGCGCCAGCAGCTCCGAGTGGTCTTACCGGGGGAATTCACCCCTCCACTTT. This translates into CASSSEWSYRGNSPLHF.